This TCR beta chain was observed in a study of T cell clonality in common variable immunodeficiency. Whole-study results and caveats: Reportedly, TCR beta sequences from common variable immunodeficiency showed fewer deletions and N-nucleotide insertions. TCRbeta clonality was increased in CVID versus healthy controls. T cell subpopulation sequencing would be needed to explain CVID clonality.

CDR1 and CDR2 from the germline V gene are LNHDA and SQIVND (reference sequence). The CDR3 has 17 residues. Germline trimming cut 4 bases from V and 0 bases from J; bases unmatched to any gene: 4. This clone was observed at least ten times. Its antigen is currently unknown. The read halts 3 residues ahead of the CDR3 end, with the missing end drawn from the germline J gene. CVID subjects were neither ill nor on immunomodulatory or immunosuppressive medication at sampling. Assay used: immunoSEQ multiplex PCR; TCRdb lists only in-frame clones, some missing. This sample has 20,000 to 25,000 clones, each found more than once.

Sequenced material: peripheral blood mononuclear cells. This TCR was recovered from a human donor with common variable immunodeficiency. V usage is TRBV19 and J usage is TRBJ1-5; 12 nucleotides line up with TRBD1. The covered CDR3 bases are TGTGCCAGTAGTAAGGGACAGGGGGCTAATAGCAATCAGCCC. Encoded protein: CASSKGQGANSNQP. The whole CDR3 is CASSKGQGANSNQPQHF.